In its sample, the clone carrying this T cell receptor (beta chain) was seen a few times. The CDR3 spans 15 residues. Germline V gene sequence: CDR1 MDHEN, CDR2 SYDVKM. V lost 7 bases, J lost 7 bases, and 15 bases stayed unmatched. The data were obtained in a study of cytomegalovirus exposure and HLA in healthy donors. On the study more broadly: The Caucasian-associated ancestry cluster contained roughly four fifths of the roughly 400 genotyped donors.

A multiplex PCR was run with 60 Vbeta primers and 13 Jbeta primers. Produced via immunoSEQ multiplex PCR; TCRdb's table is partial and in-frame only. The sample gives about 120,000 clones, roughly two thirds of which show up once; 1.5% to 2% is in the top ten. The chain employs TRBV28 and TRBJ2-7; the match to TRBD2 covers 8 bases. Sequenced material: PBMCs. This TCR was sampled from a man younger than 40 in good health and CMV-seropositive. CDR3 sequence: CASTRASGYRGEQYF. The CDR3 nucleotides are TGTGCCAGCACCCGGGCTAGCGGGTACCGCGGAGAGCAGTACTTC.